This TCR beta chain was recorded in a study of blood T cell repertoires in COVID-19 (TCRdb year 2020). Turning to the overall study: The collaborator samples originated in the United States, Italy and Spain and spanned the acute and convalescent phases of COVID-19. The prospective study material was composed of cDNA or gDNA derived from T cells, B-cell-depleted T cells, or PBMCs. Subjects who had been exposed to COVID-19, were actively infected with it, or had recovered from it provided the deeply sampled blood TCRbeta repertoires that made up the dataset. The repertoires were made available in a free public database intended to serve as a resource for research on the immune response to SARS-CoV-2. The samples were drawn from two sources: the first 160 participants of the ongoing ImmuneRACE study, and 950 to 1,500 subjects contributed by 6 global collaborators. A de-identified subject ID, COVID-19 status, age in years and sex were almost always included in the sample metadata. Where available, HLA class I and class II types were taken from metadata supplied by the sample provider and were not determined by assay-based typing. Here is what the overall study found, with its caveats: The quantity of clinical and demographic metadata differed by source and by participant and was supplied without curation.

The immunoSEQ Assay, a bias-controlled multiplex PCR, was used to amplify TCRbeta CDR3 regions from genomic DNA. The source study handled its data this way. Within the assay, amplification of reference gene primers was used to estimate how many nucleated cells each sample contained. To quantify the absolute abundance of each unique TCRbeta CDR3 rearrangement, sequence reads were collapsed and filtered. For each sample, productive Simpson clonality was calculated as the square root of Simpson's diversity index across productive rearrangements. Drawn from immuneACCESS, this table holds only the in-frame rearrangements with V and J called that TCRdb kept. Clones are partly lost; checked studies trace under half to an unresolved V gene and leave the rest unexplained. V and J calls plus clone size are reproduced from that table; the DNA served to infer D and trimming. The sample table holds some 250,000 clones, of which around 80% were seen once. The ten top clones hold 8.6% of the sample.

The CDR3 spans 13 residues, from the cysteine through the phenylalanine. The only DNA kept is the CDR3, 39 bases in frame from the first base. V sheds 6 bases and J sheds 0 bases, leaving 11 bases between their ends. As encoded in the germline V gene, CDR1 is SQVTM while CDR2 is ANQGSEA. Collaborating institutions collected whole blood in K2EDTA tubes following their own protocols. For TCRbeta analysis, collaborator samples were shipped as frozen whole blood, as isolated PBMCs, or as DNA extracted from either sample type. This clone was counted between two and nine times. Its antigen has not been determined. Within one base of it there is no much larger clone, and no base qualities were kept.

The receptor chain draws on TRBV29-1 and TRBJ1-1, and the D gene may be TRBD1, 5 bases matching. This receptor was obtained from a man aged 35 to 55 with active or convalescent COVID-19. The sequenced sample was peripheral blood. In nucleotide form, the sequence is TGCAGCGTCCGACTGGACATGAACACTGAAGCTTTCTTT. Its protein is CSVRLDMNTEAFF.